The source of this TCR beta chain is a study of blood T cell repertoires in COVID-19. On the study more broadly: Spain, Italy and the United States supplied samples that represented acute and convalescent COVID-19.

The protocol was immunoSEQ multiplex PCR, while the TCRdb copy is restricted to in-frame clones and leaves out a portion. Counted here are some 190,000 clones, 70% to 80% occurring once; the ten biggest clones make up approximately 9%. This CDR3 comprises 17 residues. V dropped 0 bases and J dropped 4; count of bases not matched to a gene: 5. Germline values: CDR1 LGHNA, CDR2 YSLEER. The sample comprised peripheral blood. This TCR was sampled from a woman between 50 and 59 years old with active or convalescent COVID-19. The chain uses TRBV4-3 and TRBJ2-3, with 12 bases lining up with TRBD1. The DNA of the CDR3 is TGCGCCAGCAGCCAAGATCGCGGGACAGGGGGCGCAGATACGCAGTATTTT. Amino acids: CASSQDRGTGGADTQYF.